The rows below give T cell receptor beta chains drawn from one sample of a study of blood T cells in healthy people across ages. TCRdb redid the calling of the 5' RACE reads with MiXCR, one entry per CDR3 protein. The sample records about 970,000 distinct CDR3 sequences, roughly 47% being singletons. Sample: blood. These receptors were collected from a woman between 55 and 75 years old in good health. Each CDR3 is given with its conserved first and last residue. D genes are given only for firm matches. Some rows mark clone size as missing; the rest say once, few, many or name a class of expanded clone.

CASSEDPYGYTF TGTGCCAGCAGTGAAGATCCCTATGGCTACACCTTC TRBJ1-2 NA NA TRBV6-2/TRBV6-3
CSAGGTSGISYNEQFF TGCAGCGCGGGGGGGACTAGCGGGATCTCCTACAATGAGCAGTTCTTC TRBJ2-1 TRBD2 NA TRBV29-1
CASATGTGDYEQYF TGTGCCAGCGCCACCGGGACAGGGGACTACGAGCAGTACTTC TRBJ2-7 TRBD1 many TRBV5-5
CASSLGTGKPGLAGVSYNEQFF TGTGCCAGCAGTTTAGGGACAGGGAAACCGGGACTAGCGGGCGTCTCCTACAATGAGCAGTTCTTC TRBJ2-1 TRBD2 NA TRBV28
CASSPGLAGDRETQYF TGCGCCAGCAGCCCGGGACTAGCGGGAGACAGGGAGACCCAGTACTTC TRBJ2-5 TRBD2 NA TRBV5-1
CASSYFRGEQYF TGTGCCAGCAGCTACTTCCGGGGCGAGCAGTACTTC TRBJ2-7 NA NA TRBV3-1
CASRSPYNGYTF TGTGCCAGCAGATCACCCTACAATGGCTACACCTTC TRBJ1-2 NA NA TRBV6-5
CASSQGVIGVGINEQFF TGTGCCAGCAGCCAGGGTGTTATAGGGGTCGGGATCAATGAGCAGTTCTTC TRBJ2-1 NA NA TRBV14
CAWSSSNYGYTF TGTGCCTGGAGTTCCTCCAACTATGGCTACACCTTC TRBJ1-2 NA NA TRBV30
CASSVSGTRGTDTQYF TGTGCCAGCAGCGTAAGTGGGACCAGAGGCACTGATACGCAGTATTTT TRBJ2-3 NA NA TRBV9
CASSLGSLRDTQYF TGTGCCAGCAGTTTGGGCAGCCTAAGGGATACGCAGTATTTT TRBJ2-3 NA NA TRBV28
CASSLTYRDRVGYTF TGTGCCAGCAGCCTTACCTACCGGGACAGGGTTGGCTACACCTTC TRBJ1-2 TRBD1 NA TRBV7-3
CASSGPGQGTDTQYF TGTGCCAGCTCGGGACCGGGACAGGGTACAGATACGCAGTATTTT TRBJ2-3 TRBD1 NA TRBV6-2/TRBV6-3
CASSPGHTPFEQYF TGTGCCAGCAGCCCGGGACACACACCTTTCGAGCAGTACTTC TRBJ2-7 NA NA TRBV6-5
CASSIRSQGTYEQYF TGTGCCAGTAGTATACGAAGTCAGGGGACCTACGAGCAGTACTTC TRBJ2-7 NA NA TRBV19
CAISQRDRSRDEQFF TGTGCCATCAGCCAGAGGGACAGGAGTAGGGATGAGCAGTTCTTC TRBJ2-1 TRBD1 few TRBV10-3
CASSLSLGHLSYEQYF TGTGCCAGCAGTTTATCACTAGGTCACCTTTCCTACGAGCAGTACTTC TRBJ2-7 NA few TRBV27
CASSQELLAGPRGQYF TGTGCCAGCAGCCAAGAGCTGTTAGCGGGACCGCGGGGGCAGTACTTC TRBJ2-4 TRBD2 NA TRBV14
CASRRGENSPLHF TGTGCCAGCCGACGCGGGGAGAATTCACCCCTCCACTTT TRBJ1-6 NA NA TRBV6-5
CASSGGRETQYF TGTGCCAGCAGTGGGGGCAGGGAGACCCAGTACTTC TRBJ2-5 NA many TRBV2
CASSTDRGRNTEAFF TGTGCCAGCAGTACTGACAGGGGGCGGAACACTGAAGCTTTCTTT TRBJ1-1 TRBD1 many TRBV12-3/TRBV12-4
CASNPTTSVSYNEQYF TGTGCCAGCAACCCTACAACCAGCGTATCGTACAATGAGCAGTACTTC TRBJ2-7 NA NA TRBV7-8
CASSQAQTSSYEQYF TGTGCCAGCAGCCAAGCGCAGACTTCCTCCTACGAGCAGTACTTC TRBJ2-7 NA few TRBV4-2
CASSKRLATDTQYF TGTGCCAGCAGTAAACGACTAGCGACAGATACGCAGTATTTT TRBJ2-3 TRBD2 NA TRBV6-5
CASSEPGQQETQYF TGTGCCAGCAGTGAGCCGGGACAGCAAGAGACCCAGTACTTC TRBJ2-5 TRBD1 many TRBV6-1
CASSPSGSIYEQYF TGTGCCAGCAGCCCGAGCGGGAGTATCTACGAGCAGTACTTC TRBJ2-7 TRBD2 NA TRBV5-4
CASSSGREQTSYEQYF TGTGCCAGCAGCTCTGGCAGGGAGCAAACCTCCTACGAGCAGTACTTC TRBJ2-7 NA few TRBV7-9
CASSTGTSGRSYNEQFF TGTGCCAGCAGCACGGGGACTAGCGGGAGGTCCTACAATGAGCAGTTCTTC TRBJ2-1 TRBD2 NA TRBV5-8
CATSRGDSNYGYTF TGTGCCACCAGCAGAGGGGACAGTAACTATGGCTACACCTTC TRBJ1-2 TRBD1 NA TRBV15
CASSLYSGSSLVEQYF TGTGCCAGCAGCCTATATAGCGGGAGTTCTCTTGTCGAGCAGTACTTC TRBJ2-7 TRBD2 NA TRBV4-2
CASSPRGGASATDTQYF TGTGCCAGCAGTCCTCGGGGAGGGGCTAGCGCTACAGATACGCAGTATTTT TRBJ2-3 TRBD2 few TRBV12-3/TRBV12-4
CASKRNTDTQYF TGTGCCAGCAAGCGGAACACAGATACGCAGTATTTT TRBJ2-3 NA few TRBV28
CSAKGTDPYEQYF TGCAGCGCCAAGGGGACTGACCCCTACGAGCAGTACTTC TRBJ2-7 NA few TRBV29-1
CASSPTGRQPQHF TGTGCCAGCAGCCCGACAGGAAGGCAGCCCCAGCATTTT TRBJ1-5 NA NA TRBV6-5
CASSQAGTARTWSYTF TGTGCCAGCAGCCAAGCCGGGACAGCCAGAACCTGGAGCTACACCTTC TRBJ1-2 TRBD1 NA TRBV14
CASRENNEQFF TGTGCCAGCAGAGAAAACAATGAGCAGTTCTTC TRBJ2-1 NA NA TRBV12-3/TRBV12-4
CASEGLAKNIQYF TGTGCCAGCGAGGGACTAGCCAAAAACATTCAGTACTTC TRBJ2-4 NA NA TRBV2
CASSLDGRVYNEQFF TGTGCCAGCAGCTTAGATGGGAGGGTGTACAATGAGCAGTTCTTC TRBJ2-1 TRBD2 NA TRBV7-2
CASSRTGAKANYGYTF TGTGCCAGCAGCCGGACAGGGGCCAAAGCCAACTATGGCTACACCTTC TRBJ1-2 TRBD1 few TRBV7-2
CASSPIGRARTDTQYF TGCGCCAGCAGCCCAATCGGGAGGGCGAGGACAGATACGCAGTATTTT TRBJ2-3 TRBD2 NA TRBV4-1
CSARERTVVTDTQYF TGCAGTGCTAGAGAGAGGACCGTAGTTACAGATACGCAGTATTTT TRBJ2-3 NA few TRBV20-1
CASSPQASTADTQYF TGTGCCAGCAGCCCCCAGGCTAGTACGGCAGATACGCAGTATTTT TRBJ2-3 NA NA TRBV6-6
CASSLTWFERGPRTYNEQFF TGTGCCAGCAGCTTAACCTGGTTCGAAAGGGGGCCCCGGACATACAATGAGCAGTTCTTC TRBJ2-1 TRBD1 NA TRBV11-2
CASSARQGSQETQYF TGTGCCAGCAGCGCTCGACAGGGATCCCAAGAGACCCAGTACTTC TRBJ2-5 TRBD1 NA TRBV9
CASSDGLGRYTF TGTGCCAGCAGTGACGGACTGGGCCGCTACACCTTC TRBJ1-2 NA NA TRBV6-5
CASRSVGNIQYF TGTGCCAGCAGGTCCGTTGGGAACATTCAGTACTTC TRBJ2-4 NA NA TRBV2
CASSEWATSNYGYTF TGTGCCAGCAGTGAATGGGCGACTAGTAACTATGGCTACACCTTC TRBJ1-2 NA few TRBV25-1
CASSQDATQRRAFF TGTGCCAGCAGCCAAGATGCAACTCAAAGGAGGGCTTTCTTT TRBJ1-1 NA few TRBV3-1
CAWSVLKATYNEQFF TGTGCCTGGAGTGTACTTAAAGCTACCTACAATGAGCAGTTCTTC TRBJ2-1 NA NA TRBV30
CASGAGAVYEQYF TGTGCCAGCGGGGCCGGGGCGGTGTACGAGCAGTACTTC TRBJ2-7 NA NA TRBV27